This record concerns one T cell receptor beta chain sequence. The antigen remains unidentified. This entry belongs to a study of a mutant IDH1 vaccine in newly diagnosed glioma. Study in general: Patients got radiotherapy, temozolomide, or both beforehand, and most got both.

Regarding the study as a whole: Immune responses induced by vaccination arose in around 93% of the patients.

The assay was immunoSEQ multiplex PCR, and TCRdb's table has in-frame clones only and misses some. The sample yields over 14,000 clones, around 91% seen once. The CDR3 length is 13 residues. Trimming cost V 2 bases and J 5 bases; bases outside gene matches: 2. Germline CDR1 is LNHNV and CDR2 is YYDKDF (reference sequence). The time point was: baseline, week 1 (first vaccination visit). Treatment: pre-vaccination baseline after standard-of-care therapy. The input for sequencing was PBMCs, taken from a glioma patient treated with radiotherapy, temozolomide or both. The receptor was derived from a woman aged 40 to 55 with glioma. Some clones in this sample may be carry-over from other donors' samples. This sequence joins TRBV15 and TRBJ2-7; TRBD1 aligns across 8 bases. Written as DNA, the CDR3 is TGTGCCACCAGCAGACAGGGGGCTCACGAGCAGTACTTC. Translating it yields CATSRQGAHEQYF.